The 13 T cell receptor beta chains given below trace back to one sample, sequenced in a study of CD8 T cells in Susac syndrome (dated by TCRdb to the late 2010s). The library relied on the immunoSEQ multiplex PCR assay. RNA was extracted using the RNeasy kit, and roughly 0.5 to 1 ug of the RNA was reverse transcribed with random hexamers. TCRdb reworked the public reads: Q25 trimming with fastp, MiXCR clone assembly, productive beta chains retained. A single entry per CDR3 protein holds the most common genes and DNA from its merged rows. The sample table contains about 150,000 distinct CDR3 sequences; only one count was recorded for 85% to 95% of them. The ten largest clones represent about 0.18% of the sample. The sequenced sample consisted of CD8+ T cells from PBMCs. The receptors were gathered from a human donor with Susac syndrome.

The J gene is TRBJ2-2, the V gene TRBV10-1; 11 nucleotides line up with TRBD2. CDR1 and CDR2 (germline): WNHNN, SYGVQD (reference sequence). This CDR3 has 16 amino acids. J lost 6 bases, V lost 2 bases, and 5 bases had no gene match. The CDR3 DNA reads TGCGCCAGCAGTGAGACTAGCGGGAGTTATTCCGGGGAGCTGTTTTTT. This gives the protein CASSETSGSYSGELFF.

The sample holds one count of this clonotype. The chain has TRBV28 and TRBJ2-3; D is uncertain. CDR1 MDHEN and CDR2 SYDVKM come from the germline V gene. V was clipped by 2 bases and J by 5 bases, with 8 bases between them. The CDR3 has 13 amino acids. The CDR3 here is CASSLIRVDTQYF. The CDR3 DNA follows: TGTGCCAGCAGTTTAATTCGGGTAGATACGCAGTATTTT.

The chain recombines TRBV3-1 with TRBJ2-1, with a possible D match to TRBD2 (5 bases). V was trimmed by 1 base and J by 0 bases, leaving 10 bases between them. This CDR3 comprises 16 residues. Germline V lookup: CDR1 LGHDT, CDR2 YNNKEL (reference sequence). Written as DNA, the CDR3 is TGTGCCAGCAGCCAAGCTAGCCGGAGCTCCTACAATGAGCAGTTCTTC. Residues: CASSQASRSSYNEQFF.

The chain couples TRBV5-4 to TRBJ2-7; D might be TRBD1 or TRBD2, each matching 5 bases. CDR1 and CDR2 (germline): SGHNT, YYREEE (reference sequence). V was clipped by 3 bases and J by 1 base, with 11 bases between them. The CDR3 runs to 14 residues. The CDR3 region is CASSSRDGSYEQYF. In DNA form, the CDR3 reads TGTGCCAGCAGCTCCCGGGACGGATCCTACGAGCAGTACTTC.

About this clonotype: The junction departs from the called germline gene at one end, perhaps through a read error. The CDR3 DNA reads as TGTGCCAGCAGTTCCCGGGGAGGGGAATTCGTCTATTTT. Its protein is CASSSRGGEFVYF. The chain recombines TRBV12-3 or TRBV12-4 with TRBJ1-5, with D perhaps TRBD1 (5 bases). The CDR3 spans 13 residues.

The DNA for the CDR3 is TGTGCCACCAGTGAGGTAGAGAAGGATGGCTACACCTTC. Translated: CATSEVEKDGYTF. The chain has TRBV24-1 and TRBJ1-2, with D unresolved. This CDR3 has 13 amino acids. In germline, CDR1 is KGHDR, CDR2 SFDVKD. V lost 4 bases and J lost 6, with 11 bases in between.

V is TRBV9 and J is TRBJ2-7, with D possibly being TRBD2 (5 bases). Per germline, CDR1 SGDLS and CDR2 YYNGEE. The CDR3 contains 16 residues. Deletions cut 1 base from V and 1 base from J, with 15 bases between. CDR3 nucleotides: TGTGCCAGCAGCGTAAACGACCTAGCTGGTTCCTACGAGCAGTACTTC. Its translation: CASSVNDLAGSYEQYF.

V gene TRBV6-5 combines with J gene TRBJ2-7; 7 bases map to TRBD2. V was clipped by 2 bases and J by 4 bases; unmatched bases: 2. CDR1 MNHEY and CDR2 SVGAGI come from the germline V gene. The CDR3 covers 13 residues. The CDR3 DNA follows: TGTGCCAGCAGTTACCAGGGAGGGTACGAGCAGTACTTC. Encoded protein: CASSYQGGYEQYF.

DNA for the CDR3: TGTGCCATCAGTGGAGGGATCGGGGGCCTTTTCACAGATACGCAGTATTTT. Translation gives CAISGGIGGLFTDTQYF. This chain links TRBV10-3 with TRBJ2-3, with D perhaps matching TRBD1 or TRBD2 (6 bases each). The CDR3 is 17 amino acids. Germline CDR1 is ENHRY and CDR2 is SYGVKD. The V gene lost 4 bases and the J gene lost 2 bases, with 19 bases spanning the gap.

The chain has TRBV4-1 and TRBJ2-3, with a weak D call TRBD1 (6 bases). The CDR3 extends over 17 amino acids. Trimming shortened V by 5 bases and J by 7 bases, and 25 bases separated the two germline ends. CDR1 and CDR2 (germline): MGHRA, YSYEKL. CDR3 region: CASSYTPQGQVPYTQYF. Here the CDR3 DNA reads TGCGCCAGCAGCTACACACCACAGGGTCAGGTTCCATATACGCAGTATTTT.

The chain carries TRBV10-3 and TRBJ2-3; 7 bases are shared with TRBD1. The trim removed 0 bases at V and 3 bases at J, leaving 15 bases unmatched. This CDR3 has 19 amino acids. Germline lookup yields CDR1 ENHRY and CDR2 SYGVKD. The CDR3: CAISESLTLGQDVTDTQYF. CDR3 coding DNA: TGTGCCATCAGTGAGTCTCTAACACTCGGACAGGATGTTACAGATACGCAGTATTTT.

V usage is TRBV7-9 and J usage is TRBJ2-3, with 7 bases matching TRBD1. Germline trimming cut 1 base from V and 5 bases from J; bases unmatched to any gene: 12. Germline V gene lookup returns CDR1 SEHNR and CDR2 FQNEAQ (reference sequence). This CDR3 has 17 residues. In nucleotides, the CDR3 is TGTGCCAGCAGCTTAGAAACCCTCCCGACAGGGATAGATACGCAGTATTTT. This translates into CASSLETLPTGIDTQYF.

The CDR3 spells CASSHPGGADSTEAFF. The CDR3 DNA sequence: TGTGCCAGCAGCCACCCGGGGGGCGCGGATTCCACTGAAGCTTTCTTT. The rearrangement joins TRBV11-1 to TRBJ1-1; D might be TRBD1 (6 bases). Germline CDR1 is SGHAT and CDR2 is FQDESV (reference sequence). This CDR3 has 16 amino acids. V shed 5 bases and J shed 4 bases, with 20 bases lying between them.